The next 13 T cell receptor beta chains were all read from a single sample in a study of shared clonotypes between healthy human individuals. The data were produced by immunoSEQ multiplex PCR, yet TCRdb's version contains in-frame clones alone and is incomplete. The top ten clones hold 0.35% to 0.45% of a sample with some 2.3 million clones, 85% to 95% of them seen once. Sequencing was performed on naive CD4+ T cells from PBMCs. The sample's subset: CD45RA+ positively selected. Receptors originate from a man aged 18 to 29 in good health. Some clones in this sample may be carry-over from other donors' samples.

This clone has only one observation. V usage is TRBV5-1 and J usage is TRBJ2-1; D is unclear. The CDR3 is 12 residues long. The V end lost 4 bases, the J end lost 6 bases, and 8 bases lay between the germline ends. CDR1 and CDR2 from the germline V gene are SGHRS and YFSETQ. The DNA for the CDR3 is TGCGCCAGCAGCCTACAGCCCAATGAGCAGTTCTTC. This translates into CASSLQPNEQFF.

The chain couples TRBV10-3 to TRBJ1-3; perhaps TRBD1 as D (6 bases). V was shortened by 1 base and J by 4 bases, with 11 bases between the two germline ends. CDR3 length: 15 amino acids. CDR1 is ENHRY, CDR2 SYGVKD, per germline. The CDR3 here is CAISELQGPGNTIYF. The DNA of the CDR3 is TGTGCCATCAGTGAGTTACAGGGCCCCGGAAACACCATATATTTT.

V is TRBV18 and J is TRBJ1-4; weak D call: TRBD1 (6 bases). This CDR3 has 19 amino acids. V shed 2 bases and J shed 3 bases, with 22 bases lying between them. Germline V gene data show CDR1 as KGHSH and CDR2 as LQKENI. This CDR3 reads CASSPGRGQTPSANEKLFF. In DNA form, the CDR3 reads TGTGCCAGCTCACCAGGCCGTGGACAGACTCCTTCAGCTAATGAAAAACTGTTTTTT.

This chain's CDR3 is CSVEDTYLRREQYF. CDR3 sequence (DNA): TGCAGCGTTGAAGACACCTACCTCCGTAGAGAGCAGTACTTC. The gene calls are TRBV29-1 and TRBJ2-7; D not resolved. Germline V CDR1 and CDR2: SQVTM, ANQGSEA. Trimming left V 0 bases short and J 7 bases short, with 16 bases between. The CDR3 extends over 14 amino acids.

This rearrangement joins TRBV2 to TRBJ1-4; 7 nucleotides agree with TRBD1. The CDR3 loop spans 13 amino acids. With V trimmed by 10 bases and J by 5 bases, 7 bases remained unmatched. Germline loops: CDR1 SNHLY, CDR2 FYNNEI. CDR3 protein: CATDAQGNEKLFF. CDR3 nucleotides: TGTGCCACCGATGCACAGGGGAATGAAAAACTGTTTTTT.

Only a few counts were recorded for this clone. The J gene is TRBJ1-1, the V gene TRBV29-1; 10 bases align to TRBD1. The J segment lost 12 bases and the V segment lost 3 bases, leaving 7 bases of the junction unmatched. The CDR3 is made up of 12 amino acids. CDR1 and CDR2 (germline): SQVTM, ANQGSEA. In DNA form, the CDR3 reads TGCAGCGTTGAGAGGGGACAGGGGAGGACTTTCTTT. Its protein product is CSVERGQGRTFF.

The V and J genes are TRBV5-1 and TRBJ1-2, with TRBD1 as a possible D gene (5 bases). The V gene's germline CDR1 is SGHRS and CDR2 YFSETQ. The CDR3 runs 13 residues. V gave up 3 bases and J gave up 7 bases, with 13 bases separating them. CDR3 region: CASSSGPASGYTF. The DNA of the CDR3 is TGCGCCAGCAGCTCGGGACCCGCGAGTGGCTACACCTTC.

V gene TRBV18 combines with J gene TRBJ1-1; no definite D call. The CDR3 covers 15 residues. Germline V gene sequence: CDR1 KGHSH, CDR2 LQKENI. Deletions cut 3 bases from V and 6 bases from J, with 17 bases between. The CDR3 DNA is TGTGCCAGCTCACCTTTCTTTGGTGTCGGCTCTGAAGCTTTCTTT. Its protein is CASSPFFGVGSEAFF.

The chain has TRBV27 and TRBJ2-6, with D tentatively TRBD1 (5 bases). Germline lookup yields CDR1 MNHEY and CDR2 SMNVEV (reference sequence). The CDR3 contains 18 residues. Trimming cost V 5 bases and J 0 bases, with 17 bases left between them. The CDR3 loop reads CASSARATKSSGANVLTF. The CDR3 DNA sequence: TGTGCCAGCAGTGCCAGGGCCACAAAGAGCTCTGGGGCCAACGTCCTGACTTTC.

This chain uses TRBV5-1 with TRBJ2-7; 7 nucleotides align to TRBD1. CDR1 and CDR2 from the germline V gene are SGHRS and YFSETQ. Trimming at V came to 0 bases and at J to 6 bases, leaving 9 bases not matched to a gene. This CDR3 has 15 residues. As DNA, the CDR3 is TGCGCCAGCAGCTTGGCGCCAGGGGGTCTAGCCGAGCAGTACTTC. Encoded protein: CASSLAPGGLAEQYF.

The CDR3 loop reads CAITGTGSDEQYF. CDR3 in DNA: TGTGCCATCACTGGGACAGGTTCTGACGAGCAGTACTTC. The chain is built from TRBV10-3 and TRBJ2-5, with 8 nucleotides matching TRBD1. Gene TRBJ2-7 matches the end of the DNA better, so the J call may be wrong. This CDR3 is 13 amino acids long. Germline assignment: CDR1 ENHRY and CDR2 SYGVKD.

This chain links TRBV6-5 with TRBJ1-2, with 7 bases aligning to TRBD1. This CDR3 comprises 14 residues. Trimming cost V 5 bases and J 4 bases; bases outside gene matches: 7. CDR1 is MNHEY and CDR2 is SVGAGI in the germline V gene. CDR3 coding DNA: TGTGCCAGCAGTGCTCCGGGACAGTCCTATGGCTACACCTTC. It specifies CASSAPGQSYGYTF.

This chain links TRBV7-2 with TRBJ2-7, with 8 bases that match TRBD2. From germline, CDR1 is SGHTA and CDR2 FQGNSA. This CDR3 is 16 amino acids long. V shed 3 bases, J shed 6 bases, and the junction held 13 bases outside the gene matches. Here the CDR3 reads CASSFPDAGGRSEQYF. The CDR3 region has the DNA TGTGCCAGCAGCTTCCCGGACGCGGGAGGCCGGAGCGAGCAGTACTTC.